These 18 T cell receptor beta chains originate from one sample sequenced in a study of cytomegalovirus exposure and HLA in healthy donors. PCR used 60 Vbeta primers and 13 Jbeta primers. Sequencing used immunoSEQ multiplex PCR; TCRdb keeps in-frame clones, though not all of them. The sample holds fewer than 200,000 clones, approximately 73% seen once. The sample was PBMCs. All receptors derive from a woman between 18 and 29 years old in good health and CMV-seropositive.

The CDR3 spells CSVPGTGGYEQYF. DNA of the CDR3: TGCAGCGTTCCCGGGACAGGGGGGTACGAGCAGTACTTC. This sequence joins TRBV29-1 and TRBJ2-7, with 11 bases matching TRBD1. Germline V gene sequence: CDR1 SQVTM, CDR2 ANQGSEA. V shed 5 bases, J shed 4 bases, and the junction held 4 bases outside the gene matches. This CDR3 has 13 residues.

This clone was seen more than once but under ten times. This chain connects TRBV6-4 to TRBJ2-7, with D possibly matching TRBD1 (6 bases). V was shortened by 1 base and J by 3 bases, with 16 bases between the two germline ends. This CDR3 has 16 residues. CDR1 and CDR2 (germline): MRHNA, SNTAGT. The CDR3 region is CASSDLKTSDSYEQYF. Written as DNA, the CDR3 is TGTGCCAGCAGTGACTTGAAAACTTCGGACAGCTACGAGCAGTACTTC.

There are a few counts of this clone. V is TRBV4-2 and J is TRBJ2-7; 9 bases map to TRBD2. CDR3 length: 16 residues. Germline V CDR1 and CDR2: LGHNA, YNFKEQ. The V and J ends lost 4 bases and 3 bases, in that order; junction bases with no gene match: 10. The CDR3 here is CASSREVAGAGYEQYF. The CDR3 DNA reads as TGTGCCAGCAGCCGTGAGGTAGCGGGGGCTGGCTACGAGCAGTACTTC.

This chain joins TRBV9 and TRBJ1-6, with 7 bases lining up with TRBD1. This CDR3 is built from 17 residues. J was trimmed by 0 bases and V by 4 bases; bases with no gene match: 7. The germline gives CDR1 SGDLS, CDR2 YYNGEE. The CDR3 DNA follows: TGTGCCAGCAGCTTGACAGGGCTTAGCTCCTATAATTCACCCCTCCACTTT. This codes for CASSLTGLSSYNSPLHF.

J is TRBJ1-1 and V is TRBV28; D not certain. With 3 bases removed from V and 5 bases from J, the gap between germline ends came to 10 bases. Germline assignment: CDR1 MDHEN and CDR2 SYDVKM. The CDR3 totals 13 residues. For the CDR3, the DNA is TGTGCCAGCAGTTTGGAGGGCCAGACTGAAGCTTTCTTT. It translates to CASSLEGQTEAFF. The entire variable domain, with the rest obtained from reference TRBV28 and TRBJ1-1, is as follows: DVKVTQSSRYLVKRTGEKVFLECVQDMDHENMFWYRQDPGLGLRLIYFSYDVKMKEKGDIPEGYSVSREKKERFSLILESASTNQTSMYLCASSLEGQTEAFFGQGTRLTVV.

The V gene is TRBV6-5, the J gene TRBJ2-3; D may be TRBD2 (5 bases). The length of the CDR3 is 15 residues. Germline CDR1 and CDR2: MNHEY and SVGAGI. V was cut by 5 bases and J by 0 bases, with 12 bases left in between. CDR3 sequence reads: CASSLGLVSTDTQYF. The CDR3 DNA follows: TGTGCCAGCAGTCTCGGACTTGTGAGCACAGATACGCAGTATTTT.

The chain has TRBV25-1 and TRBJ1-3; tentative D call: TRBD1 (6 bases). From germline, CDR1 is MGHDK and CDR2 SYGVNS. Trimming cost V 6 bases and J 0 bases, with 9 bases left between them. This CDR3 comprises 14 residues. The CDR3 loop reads CASSDRRSGNTIYF. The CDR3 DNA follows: TGTGCCAGCAGCGACAGGCGCTCTGGAAACACCATATATTTT.

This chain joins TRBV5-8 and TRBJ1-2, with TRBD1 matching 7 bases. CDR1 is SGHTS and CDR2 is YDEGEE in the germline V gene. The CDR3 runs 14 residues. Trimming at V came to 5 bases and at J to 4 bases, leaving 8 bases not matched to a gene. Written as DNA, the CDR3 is TGTGCCAGCAGGAGTTGGGACAGAGTCTATGGCTACACCTTC. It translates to CASRSWDRVYGYTF.

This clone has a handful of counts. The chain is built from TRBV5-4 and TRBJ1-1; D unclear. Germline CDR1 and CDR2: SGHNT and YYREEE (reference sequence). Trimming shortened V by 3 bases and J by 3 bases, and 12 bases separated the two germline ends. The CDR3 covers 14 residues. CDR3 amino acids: CASSSNKRDTEAFF. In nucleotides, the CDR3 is TGTGCCAGCAGCTCTAATAAGCGGGACACTGAAGCTTTCTTT.

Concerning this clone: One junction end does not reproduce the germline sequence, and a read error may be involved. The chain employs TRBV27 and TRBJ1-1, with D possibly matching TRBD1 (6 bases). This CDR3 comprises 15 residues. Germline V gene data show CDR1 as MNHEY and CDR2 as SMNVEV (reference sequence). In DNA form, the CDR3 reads TGTGCCGGCAGCCACAGGGACCCCATGAACACTGAAGCTTTCTTT. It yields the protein CAGSHRDPMNTEAFF.

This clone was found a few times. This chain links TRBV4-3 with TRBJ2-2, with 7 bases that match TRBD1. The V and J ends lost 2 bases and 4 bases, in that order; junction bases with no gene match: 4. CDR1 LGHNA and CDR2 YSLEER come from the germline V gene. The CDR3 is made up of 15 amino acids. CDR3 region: CASSQKGAGTGELFF. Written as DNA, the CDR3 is TGCGCCAGCAGCCAAAAGGGGGCTGGCACCGGGGAGCTGTTTTTT.

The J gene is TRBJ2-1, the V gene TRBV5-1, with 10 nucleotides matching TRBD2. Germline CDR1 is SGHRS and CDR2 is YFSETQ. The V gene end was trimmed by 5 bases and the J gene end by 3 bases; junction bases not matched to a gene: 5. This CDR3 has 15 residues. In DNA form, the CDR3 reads TGCGCCAGCAGTACCAGCGGGGGGGTCTACAATGAGCAGTTCTTC. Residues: CASSTSGGVYNEQFF.

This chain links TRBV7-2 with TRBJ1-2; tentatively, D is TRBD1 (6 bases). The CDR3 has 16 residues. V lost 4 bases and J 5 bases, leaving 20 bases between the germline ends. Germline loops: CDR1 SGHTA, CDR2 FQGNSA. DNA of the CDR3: TGTGCCAGCAGCTCGGGTAGCCTGGGGAGGGGGTATGGCTACACCTTC. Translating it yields CASSSGSLGRGYGYTF.

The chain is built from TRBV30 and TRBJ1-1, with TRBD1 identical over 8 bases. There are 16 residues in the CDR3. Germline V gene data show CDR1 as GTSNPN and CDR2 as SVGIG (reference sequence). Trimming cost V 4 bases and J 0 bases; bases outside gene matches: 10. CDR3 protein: CAWTQGAGLLNTEAFF. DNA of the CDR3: TGTGCCTGGACCCAGGGGGCAGGGCTATTGAACACTGAAGCTTTCTTT. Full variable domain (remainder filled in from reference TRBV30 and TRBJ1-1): SQTIHQWPATLVQPVGSPLSLECTVEGTSNPNLYWYRQAAGRGLQLLFYSVGIGQISSEVPQNLSASRPQDRQFILSSKKLLLSDSGFYLCAWTQGAGLLNTEAFFGQGTRLTVV.

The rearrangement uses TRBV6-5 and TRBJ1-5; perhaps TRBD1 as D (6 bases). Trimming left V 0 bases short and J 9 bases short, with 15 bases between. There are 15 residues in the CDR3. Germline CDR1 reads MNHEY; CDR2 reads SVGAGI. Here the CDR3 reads CASSYSNSGDGPQHF. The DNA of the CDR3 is TGTGCCAGCAGTTACTCGAATTCAGGGGATGGGCCCCAGCATTTT.

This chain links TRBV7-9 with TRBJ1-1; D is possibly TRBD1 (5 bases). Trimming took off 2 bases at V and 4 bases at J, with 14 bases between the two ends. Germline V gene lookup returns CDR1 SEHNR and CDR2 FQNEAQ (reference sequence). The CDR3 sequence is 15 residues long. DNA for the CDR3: TGTGCCAGCAGCTTAACCCGGGGGGGTCGCACTGAAGCTTTCTTT. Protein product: CASSLTRGGRTEAFF.

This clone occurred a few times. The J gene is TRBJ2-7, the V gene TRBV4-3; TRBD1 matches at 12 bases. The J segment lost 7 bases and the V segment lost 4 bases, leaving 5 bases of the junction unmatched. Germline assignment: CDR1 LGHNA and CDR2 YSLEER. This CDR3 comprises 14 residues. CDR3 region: CASSRGQGAEEQYF. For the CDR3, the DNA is TGCGCCAGCAGCCGGGGACAGGGGGCGGAGGAGCAGTACTTC.

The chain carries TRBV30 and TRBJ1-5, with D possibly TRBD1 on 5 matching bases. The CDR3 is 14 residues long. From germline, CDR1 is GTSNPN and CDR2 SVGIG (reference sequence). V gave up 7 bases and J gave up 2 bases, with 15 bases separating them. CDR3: CALDRGYGNQPQHF. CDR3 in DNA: TGTGCCTTGGATCGGGGGTATGGCAATCAGCCCCAGCATTTT. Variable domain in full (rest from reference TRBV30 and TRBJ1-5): SQTIHQWPATLVQPVGSPLSLECTVEGTSNPNLYWYRQAAGRGLQLLFYSVGIGQISSEVPQNLSASRPQDRQFILSSKKLLLSDSGFYLCALDRGYGNQPQHFGDGTRLSIL.